Listed below are T cell receptor beta chains from one sample, sequenced in a study of blood T cell repertoires in COVID-19. Clones were sequenced by immunoSEQ multiplex PCR, and TCRdb holds only the in-frame ones, with some missing. Counted here are about 120,000 clones, over 60% occurring once; the ten biggest clones make up 3% to 4.5%. Input material: peripheral blood. The receptors originated from a woman at least 80 years old with acute or convalescent COVID-19. The CDR3 runs from the conserved cysteine through the conserved F or W. Each record gives: D gene, J gene, clone size, V gene, CDR3 DNA, CDR3 protein. A D gene is named only where the DNA matches it firmly. Clone size is stated in some rows and not others, as once, few, many or a class when expanded.

TRBD2 | TRBJ2-3 | few | TRBV4-3 | TGCGCCAGCAGCCAGAGACTAGCGGGAGCGGGGGGTACGCAGTATTTT | CASSQRLAGAGGTQYF
TRBD1 | TRBJ2-5 | - | TRBV7-2 | TGTGCCAGCAGCTCGGGACAGGGGGCGAAGACCCAGTACTTC | CASSSGQGAKTQYF
TRBD1 | TRBJ1-1 | once | TRBV30 | TGTGCCTGGAGCCGACAGGGGAACACTGAAGCTTTCTTT | CAWSRQGNTEAFF
TRBD2 | TRBJ2-7 | - | TRBV15 | TGTGCCACCAGCAGAGATTTCCCCCCTTCTAGCGGGAGGGCCTGGGAGCAGTACTTC | CATSRDFPPSSGRAWEQYF
TRBD2 | TRBJ2-5 | once | TRBV5-6 | TGTGCCAGCAGCACTGGGACTAGCGGGCAAGAGACCCAGTACTTC | CASSTGTSGQETQYF
- | TRBJ2-2 | few | TRBV6-4 | TGTGCCAGCACCGTCCTTTCAGGGTCCAACACCGGGGAGCTGTTTTTT | CASTVLSGSNTGELFF
- | TRBJ1-1 | once | TRBV6-2/TRBV6-3 | TGTGCCAGCAGTTACCCTCAACTCAACCCTCCCGAAGCTTTCTTT | CASSYPQLNPPEAFF
- | TRBJ2-7 | - | TRBV28 | TGTGCCAGCAGTCACCCCTGGACAGAAGAGCAGTACTTC | CASSHPWTEEQYF
- | TRBJ2-5 | - | TRBV29-1 | TGCAGCGTCGGGGAGTTAGGAGAGACCCAGTACTTC | CSVGELGETQYF
- | TRBJ1-1 | - | TRBV9 | TGTGCCAGCAGCCCGAGGGGGTTGGAGGTCACTGAAGCTTTCTTT | CASSPRGLEVTEAFF
TRBD1 | TRBJ1-1 | - | TRBV18 | TGTGCCAGCTCACTTCCAGGGGGCACTGAAGCTTTCTTT | CASSLPGGTEAFF
TRBD1 | TRBJ2-7 | - | TRBV27 | TGTGCCAGTTCCCGACTCACGGACAGGGGCTACGAGCAGTACTTC | CASSRLTDRGYEQYF
- | TRBJ2-7 | - | TRBV3-1/TRBV3-2 | TGTGCCAGCAGCCAAGACAGGGGTCCCTACGAGCGGTACTTC | CASSQDRGPYERYF
- | TRBJ1-6 | - | TRBV7-8 | TGTGCCACCCGAGAGCAGGGCAATTCACCCCTCCACTTT | CATREQGNSPLHF
TRBD1 | TRBJ2-2 | few | TRBV5-1 | TGCGCCAGCAGAGGGGTTCGGGACAGGGTCCCTCTTCACACCGGGGAGCTGTTTTTT | CASRGVRDRVPLHTGELFF
- | TRBJ2-6 | few | TRBV6-2/TRBV6-3 | TGTGCCAGCACCCCCGGTGAGATAGTCTCTGGGGCCAACGTCCTGACTTTC | CASTPGEIVSGANVLTF
- | TRBJ1-2 | few | TRBV25-1 | TGTGCCAGCAGTGAATACGCTTCGGCGCGGGGCTACACCTTC | CASSEYASARGYTF
TRBD2 | TRBJ2-1 | - | TRBV12-3/TRBV12-4 | TGTGCCAGCAGTTCGGGGACTAGCGGTGGGTTCTTC | CASSSGTSGGFF
TRBD2 | TRBJ2-7 | - | TRBV9 | TGTGCCAGCAGCGTTAACCAGCGGGGGTCCTACGAGCAGTACTTC | CASSVNQRGSYEQYF
- | TRBJ2-7 | - | TRBV27 | TGTGCCAGCAGTTTAAATGCAGGGGCGCGTCGGTACTTC | CASSLNAGARRYF